The next 18 T cell receptor beta chains were all read from a single sample in a study of neurological immune-mediated disorders (dated by TCRdb to between 2018 and 2021). The receptor library was made with 5' RACE. Sequencing was performed on an Illumina HiSeq 2500. The raw public reads went through TCRdb reprocessing: fastp at Q25, MiXCR clone calling, in-frame beta chains kept. A single entry per CDR3 protein holds the most common genes and DNA from its merged rows. The sample contains 120,000 or so distinct CDR3 sequences, around 3% of them found a single time. The ten biggest clones cover 1% to 1.5% of the sample. Sequenced input: PBMCs. These receptors all come from a woman between 25 and 40 years old with multiple sclerosis.

The V and J genes are TRBV7-2 and TRBJ2-3; D gene ambiguous. The CDR3 has 15 residues. Germline V gives CDR1 SGHTA, CDR2 FQGNSA. The V end was cut by 1 base, the J end by 2 bases, with 10 bases between. CDR3 region: CASSLGTGVTDTQYF. Here the CDR3 DNA reads TGTGCCAGCAGCTTAGGAACGGGCGTCACAGATACGCAGTATTTT.

This clonotype has at least ten counts. The chain links TRBV7-8 to TRBJ1-1; D is perhaps TRBD1 (5 bases). Trimming took 5 bases from V and 3 from J, leaving 13 bases between them. The length of the CDR3 is 14 residues. Germline V gene lookup returns CDR1 SGHVS and CDR2 FQNEAQ. The CDR3 sequence: CASSAQGADTEAFF. The CDR3, as DNA: TGTGCCAGCAGCGCTCAGGGTGCAGACACTGAAGCTTTCTTT.

The chain uses TRBV4-3 and TRBJ2-7; D might be TRBD2 (6 bases). From germline, CDR1 is LGHNA and CDR2 YSLEER. This CDR3 contains 15 residues. Trimming took off 0 bases at V and 3 bases at J, with 12 bases between the two ends. CDR3 region: CASSQDRLGGYEQYF. The CDR3 bases are TGCGCCAGCAGCCAAGATCGGCTGGGGGGCTACGAGCAGTACTTC.

This clonotype was seen many times. The rearrangement joins TRBV5-6 to TRBJ1-2; D is unresolved. Germline V gene data show CDR1 as SGHDT and CDR2 as YYEEEE. Trimming pared 1 base from V and 8 bases from J, leaving 9 bases between. The CDR3 length is 12 residues. CDR3 amino acids: CASSLSRMGYTF. The DNA for the CDR3 is TGTGCCAGCAGCTTGTCCCGGATGGGCTACACCTTC.

The sample holds many counts of this clonotype. V gene TRBV3-1 combines with J gene TRBJ1-2; 11 bases fit TRBD1. The CDR3 consists of 15 residues. Germline V gene lookup returns CDR1 LGHDT and CDR2 YNNKEL (reference sequence). J gave up 4 bases and V 5 bases, and 6 bases lay outside the gene matches. The CDR3 DNA follows: TGTGCCAGCAGCGACACGGGACAGGGGGGCTATGGCTACACCTTC. It encodes CASSDTGQGGYGYTF.

This clonotype showed up many times. The chain is built from TRBV5-4 and TRBJ2-1; 11 bases map to TRBD1. The J segment lost 6 bases and the V segment lost 1 base, leaving 3 bases of the junction unmatched. Germline CDR1 is SGHNT and CDR2 is YYREEE (reference sequence). The CDR3 is made up of 15 amino acids. CDR3 bases: TGTGCCAGCAGCTTGATCGGGACAGGGGGCAATGAGCAGTTCTTC. It codes for CASSLIGTGGNEQFF.

This clonotype was counted many times. V gene TRBV5-1 combines with J gene TRBJ2-1, with TRBD2 as a possible D gene (5 bases). The CDR3 spans 16 residues. Germline loops: CDR1 SGHRS, CDR2 YFSETQ. Trimming left V 4 bases short and J 1 base short, with 15 bases between. The CDR3 DNA sequence: TGCGCCAGCAGCCCCGGACTCTCTAAATCCTACAATGAGCAGTTCTTC. This sequence encodes CASSPGLSKSYNEQFF.

This clonotype came up many times. The V call is TRBV7-2, the J call TRBJ1-1, with D possibly matching TRBD1 (5 bases). There are 15 residues in the CDR3. The germline CDR1 and CDR2 sequences are SGHTA and FQGNSA. V shed 5 bases and J shed 11 bases, with 24 bases lying between them. In DNA, the CDR3 is TGTGCCAGCAGCAAAACAGACAGAAACGCCTTGAACGCTTTCTTT. As protein: CASSKTDRNALNAFF. The whole variable domain, remainder taken from reference TRBV7-2 and TRBJ1-1, is GAGVSQSPSNKVTEKGKDVELRCDPISGHTALYWYRQSLGQGLEFLIYFQGNSAPDKSGLPSDRFSAERTGGSVSTLTIQRTQQEDSAVYLCASSKTDRNALNAFFGQGTRLTVV.

This clonotype was seen ten or more times. V is TRBV6-2 or TRBV6-3 and J is TRBJ2-1; 9 nucleotides match TRBD2. Per the germline V gene, CDR1 is MNHEY and CDR2 is SVGEGT. Trimming cost V 6 bases and J 5 bases; bases outside gene matches: 8. CDR3 length: 15 amino acids. As DNA, the CDR3 is TGTGCCAGCAGCCCTAGCGGGAAGGGGCACAATGAGCAGTTCTTC. This codes for CASSPSGKGHNEQFF.

This clonotype was picked up many times. For the CDR3, the DNA is TGCAGTGCTAGTGAAACAGGCAATCAGCCCCAGCATTTT. Protein product: CSASETGNQPQHF. The V gene is TRBV20-1, the J gene TRBJ1-5; no clear D. The germline CDR1 and CDR2 sequences are DFQATT and SNEGSKA (reference sequence). Deletions cut 3 bases from V and 2 bases from J, with 8 bases between. The CDR3 loop spans 13 amino acids.

This clonotype was counted many times. CDR3 region: CASSDERWNTEAFF. In DNA form, the CDR3 reads TGTGCCAGCAGCGACGAACGTTGGAACACTGAAGCTTTCTTT. This chain connects TRBV6-6 to TRBJ1-1, with D uncertain. Germline V gene lookup returns CDR1 MNHNY and CDR2 SVGAGI (reference sequence). This CDR3 is 14 amino acids long. V was shortened by 6 bases and J by 1 base, with 12 bases between the two germline ends.

This clonotype was counted ten times or more. V gene TRBV30 combines with J gene TRBJ1-1, with D unclear. CDR3 size: 17 residues. The germline V gene encodes CDR1 GTSNPN and CDR2 SVGIG (reference sequence). V was trimmed by 3 bases and J by 4 bases, leaving 24 bases between them. The CDR3 DNA sequence: TGTGCCTGGAGCGCAATCGGATCTCTGGTAGTCAGCACTGAAGCTTTCTTT. Translation: CAWSAIGSLVVSTEAFF.

For this clonotype: An end of the junction differs from the germline gene, which may be a read error. The gene calls are TRBV5-1 and TRBJ1-6, with TRBD1 matching 7 bases. The V gene's germline CDR1 is SGHRS and CDR2 YFSETQ. This CDR3 has 18 amino acids. The CDR3 coding sequence is TGCGCCAGCAGCTTGGGACAGGGCATTCGCTCCTATAATTCAACCCTCAACTTT. Translated: CASSLGQGIRSYNSTLNF.

At least ten counts were recorded for this clonotype. J is TRBJ1-1 and V is TRBV6-6, with D possibly matching TRBD1 (5 bases). The germline gives CDR1 MNHNY, CDR2 SVGAGI (reference sequence). Between the trimmed V and J ends, which lost 5 bases and 0 bases, there was a span of 13 bases. This CDR3 region has 15 residues. The chain's CDR3 is CASSQPGTVNTEAFF. The DNA for the CDR3 is TGTGCCAGCAGTCAACCCGGGACGGTGAACACTGAAGCTTTCTTT.

A word on this clonotype: A much larger clone lies a single base off, so this may be a read error. The chain combines TRBV3-1 with TRBJ1-5; a possible D gene is TRBD1 (5 bases). Germline lookup yields CDR1 LGHDT and CDR2 YNNKEL (reference sequence). The CDR3 is made up of 15 amino acids. The CDR3 DNA reads as TGTGCCAGCTGCCAATTCCCGGGGGGCAATCAGCCCCAGCATTTT. It translates to CASCQFPGGNQPQHF.

This clonotype has a count of ten or more. The rearrangement links TRBV13 to TRBJ2-3; TRBD2 aligns across 7 bases. There are 15 residues in the CDR3. CDR1 PRHDT and CDR2 FYEKMQ come from the germline V gene (reference sequence). V gave up 5 bases and J gave up 5 bases; unmatched junction bases: 10. CDR3 nucleotides: TGTGCCAGCAGCCCCGGGACTACCGGCGGAGATACGCAGTATTTT. Translation: CASSPGTTGGDTQYF.

This clonotype was recorded at least ten times. The CDR3: CASSEFSTRAYEQYF. The CDR3 DNA reads as TGTGCCAGCAGTGAATTCTCGACACGGGCCTACGAGCAGTACTTC. This chain links TRBV2 with TRBJ2-7; D uncertain. This CDR3 region has 15 residues. V was cut by 2 bases and J by 2 bases, with 13 bases left in between. Germline values: CDR1 SNHLY, CDR2 FYNNEI.

This clonotype appeared many times. This chain uses TRBV7-9 with TRBJ1-1, with unresolved D. Germline CDR1 SEHNR, CDR2 FQNEAQ (reference sequence). The CDR3 is 15 amino acids. The V and J ends lost 3 bases and 0 bases respectively, with 11 bases between them. CDR3 DNA sequence: TGTGCCAGCAGCTTCCCCGACGGCCTGAACACTGAAGCTTTCTTT. It codes for CASSFPDGLNTEAFF.